The clone carrying this T cell receptor (beta chain) was observed a handful of times. Its antigen remains unidentified. This CDR3 is built from 15 residues. Deletions cut 2 bases from V and 7 bases from J, with 17 bases between. The sample is drawn from a study of T cells after yellow fever vaccination. Study observations and caveats: Most primary-vaccination clones recurred post-booster (approximately 96% CD4, roughly 91% CD8).

The TCR cDNA carried a universal primer site and UMIs from 5'RACE template switching. TCRdb fed the 5' RACE reads into MiXCR, producing one record per CDR3 protein. The top ten clones hold around 23% of a sample with hundreds of thousands of distinct CDR3 sequences, approximately 4% of them seen once. The source is a man younger than 35 who received the YFV17D yellow fever vaccine. The V call is TRBV12-3 or TRBV12-4, the J call TRBJ1-1; D not certain. This specimen was PBMCs, taken 5 days after the yellow fever booster vaccination. DNA for the CDR3: TGTGCCAGCAGTTTAAATGGAGTGGCTTCAGATGAAGCTTTCTTT. Amino acid sequence: CASSLNGVASDEAFF.